Only a few counts were recorded for the clone carrying this TCR beta chain. Its antigen is as yet unknown. This sample is drawn from a study of T cells in Graves' hyperthyroidism and ophthalmopathy. The wider study: Pretreatment peripheral blood was obtained at initial diagnosis. Points from the study as a whole: Ophthalmopathy was model-predicted a median around seven months pre-onset.

Amplification yielded TCR beta CDR3 regions, with RNA transcripts as the source. The TCR CDR3 first-round RT-PCR relied on the HTBI primer set. TCRdb redid the calling of the multiplex PCR reads with MiXCR, one entry per CDR3 protein. The data contain roughly 200,000 distinct CDR3 sequences, around 16% of them singletons. V was clipped by 3 bases and J by 1 base, with 9 bases between them. The CDR3 consists of 14 residues. Germline-derived CDR1 and CDR2 are MNHEY and SMNVEV (reference sequence). Cells are PBMCs isolated from 9 to 10 ml of fresh blood. The sequenced sample was blood. The source of this sequence is a woman in her forties or fifties with Graves' hyperthyroidism. The genes are TRBV27 and TRBJ1-2; D uncertain. The CDR3 nucleotides read TGTGCCAGCAGTTTCCAGGCACTTAACTATGGCTACACCTTC. Translation: CASSFQALNYGYTF.